One and the same sample provided the 20 T cell receptor beta chains below, sequenced in a study of T cell responses to AZD1222 COVID-19 vaccine. Libraries were prepared by immunoSEQ multiplex PCR; TCRdb keeps only in-frame clonotypes and omits some of them. The sample has over 65,000 clones, about 78% seen once. This material consisted of peripheral blood, taken on day 0 of AZD1222 vaccination. Every receptor here comes from an adult in good health.

This chain connects TRBV24-1 to TRBJ2-7; 9 bases align to TRBD1. This CDR3 has 12 residues. The V segment lost 9 bases and the J segment 6 bases; nucleotides outside the gene matches: 5. Germline values: CDR1 KGHDR, CDR2 SFDVKD. The CDR3 DNA follows: TGTGCCACCTCCGGGACAGGGCTCGAGCAGTACTTC. Translation gives CATSGTGLEQYF.

The chain is built from TRBV7-2 and TRBJ2-7; tentatively, D is TRBD2 (5 bases). Germline CDR1 reads SGHTA; CDR2 reads FQGNSA. V was cut by 2 bases and J by 6 bases, with 11 bases left in between. This CDR3 has 13 residues. DNA for the CDR3: TGTGCCAGCAGCTTATCCCTAGCAGGCGAGCAGTACTTC. It is translated as CASSLSLAGEQYF.

The chain joins TRBV3-1 (or the pseudogene TRBV3-2) to TRBJ2-7, with unresolved D. Germline V gives CDR1 LGHDT, CDR2 YNNKEL (reference sequence). CDR3 length equals 15 residues. V lost 3 bases and J 3 bases, leaving 15 bases between the germline ends. CDR3 DNA sequence: TGTGCCAGCAGCCAGGGAATAATGGGATACTACGAGCAGTACTTC. Amino acid sequence: CASSQGIMGYYEQYF.

The V gene is TRBV5-6, the J gene TRBJ1-5; D is uncertain. Per the germline V gene, CDR1 is SGHDT and CDR2 is YYEEEE. Trimming removed 0 bases at V and 5 bases at J, with 12 bases between. This CDR3 contains 15 residues. CDR3 sequence reads: CASSLDSSPYQPQHF. In nucleotides, the CDR3 is TGTGCCAGCAGCTTGGACAGCTCTCCTTATCAGCCCCAGCATTTT.

This CDR3 is CASSPPHDIYTEAFF. The CDR3 nucleotides are TGTGCCAGCTCACCACCCCACGACATATACACTGAAGCTTTCTTT. This chain connects TRBV18 to TRBJ1-1; D gene unclear. This CDR3 comprises 15 residues. Per germline, CDR1 KGHSH and CDR2 LQKENI. V was cut by 0 bases and J by 3 bases, with 11 bases left in between.

The chain carries TRBV3-1 (or the pseudogene TRBV3-2) and TRBJ2-2, with a tentative D call TRBD2 (6 bases). Per germline, CDR1 LGHDT and CDR2 YNNKEL (reference sequence). The CDR3 is made up of 15 amino acids. V lost 3 bases and J lost 1, with 9 bases in between. CDR3 loop: CASSQGLMNTGELFF. The CDR3 DNA reads TGTGCCAGCAGCCAGGGACTCATGAACACCGGGGAGCTGTTTTTT.

This chain links TRBV5-8 with TRBJ1-2, with D possibly being TRBD1 (5 bases). The V end lost 4 bases, the J end lost 2 bases, and 15 bases lay between the germline ends. Germline lookup yields CDR1 SGHTS and CDR2 YDEGEE. CDR3 length: 15 residues. This chain's CDR3 is CASSLYMGRNYGYTF. As DNA, the CDR3 is TGTGCCAGCAGCCTCTATATGGGACGGAACTATGGCTACACCTTC.

The rearrangement joins TRBV6-5 to TRBJ1-4; 11 positions match TRBD1. Germline V gene data show CDR1 as MNHEY and CDR2 as SVGAGI. The length of the CDR3 is 13 residues. The junction had 5 bases not matched to a gene; V was cut back by 8 bases and J by 9 bases. This chain's CDR3 is CASSDRGLKKLFF. Here the CDR3 DNA reads TGTGCCAGCTCGGACAGGGGGCTAAAAAAACTGTTTTTT.

The chain employs TRBV29-1 and TRBJ2-5; possible D gene TRBD2, 6 bases. The V end was cut by 3 bases, the J end by 4 bases, with 18 bases between. The CDR3 sequence is 15 residues long. Germline-derived CDR1 and CDR2 are SQVTM and ANQGSEA. The CDR3 here is CSVDSGAGLGETQYF. The DNA for the CDR3 is TGCAGCGTTGACTCGGGTGCGGGACTGGGAGAGACCCAGTACTTC.

The rearrangement joins TRBV6-4 to TRBJ1-5; D gene uncertain. V gave up 2 bases and J gave up 4 bases, with 6 bases separating them. The CDR3 consists of 13 residues. Germline CDR1 MRHNA, CDR2 SNTAGT. The DNA for the CDR3 is TGTGCCAGCAGTGACGGGTGGAATCAGCCCCAGCATTTT. It specifies CASSDGWNQPQHF.

This clone was counted between two and nine times. The chain couples TRBV30 to TRBJ2-2; the D is unclear. The CDR3 extends over 16 amino acids. Between the trimmed V and J ends, which lost 3 bases and 0 bases, there was a span of 14 bases. Looked up from germline, CDR1 is GTSNPN and CDR2 is SVGIG (reference sequence). CDR3 in DNA: TGTGCCTGGAGAGCTCGGGCCCTATCGAACACCGGGGAGCTGTTTTTT. This translates into CAWRARALSNTGELFF.

The rearrangement uses TRBV3-1 (or the pseudogene TRBV3-2) and TRBJ2-4, with a weak D call TRBD2 (6 bases). CDR3 size: 15 residues. In germline, CDR1 is LGHDT, CDR2 YNNKEL (reference sequence). The V gene lost 2 bases and the J gene lost 3 bases, with 11 bases spanning the gap. The CDR3 coding sequence is TGTGCCAGCAGCCAAAGGGGCGGGGTCAAAAACATTCAGTACTTC. It codes for CASSQRGGVKNIQYF.

This chain joins TRBV7-2 and TRBJ2-5, with D possibly being TRBD2 (5 bases). Trimming removed 0 bases from V and 4 bases from J, with 6 bases in between. Per the germline V gene, CDR1 is SGHTA and CDR2 is FQGNSA. The CDR3 sequence is 13 residues long. The CDR3 region is CASSLAAGETQYF. The CDR3, as DNA: TGTGCCAGCAGCTTAGCGGCGGGAGAGACCCAGTACTTC.

V and J are TRBV29-1 and TRBJ1-5; D not resolved. The length of the CDR3 is 15 residues. V was cut by 4 bases and J by 0 bases, with 13 bases left in between. Germline lookup yields CDR1 SQVTM and CDR2 ANQGSEA. CDR3 nucleotide sequence: TGCAGCGTTGTTGATGGAGTAAATAGCAATCAGCCCCAGCATTTT. The encoded protein is CSVVDGVNSNQPQHF.

Here the CDR3 reads CASSDRAGGKGHEQFF. The CDR3 DNA follows: TGTGCCAGCAGTGACCGGGCGGGAGGGAAAGGACATGAGCAGTTCTTC. J is TRBJ2-1 and V is TRBV25-1; 9 bases align to TRBD2. Trimming cost V 3 bases and J 8 bases; bases outside gene matches: 11. The CDR3 runs 16 residues. Germline V gives CDR1 MGHDK, CDR2 SYGVNS.

This chain links TRBV14 with TRBJ2-3; a possible D gene is TRBD1 (6 bases). V was shortened by 1 base and J by 7 bases, with 24 bases between the two germline ends. CDR1 and CDR2 (germline): SGHDN, FVKESK. This CDR3 spans 18 amino acids. For the CDR3, the DNA is TGTGCCAGCAGCCAAGCCTTCTCTCAGGGGACACCAGGCCATACGCAGTATTTT. Translated: CASSQAFSQGTPGHTQYF.

CDR3 region: CASRDGQGAYGYTF. CDR3 in DNA: TGCGCCAGCAGGGATGGCCAGGGGGCCTATGGCTACACCTTC. J is TRBJ1-2 and V is TRBV10-2; 8 bases line up with TRBD1. This CDR3 region has 14 residues. The ends lost 6 bases at V and 4 bases at J; junction bases unmatched: 7. CDR1 is WSHSY, CDR2 SAAADI, per germline.

J is TRBJ2-7 and V is TRBV29-1; 9 bases fit TRBD1. The V segment lost 3 bases and the J segment 6 bases; nucleotides outside the gene matches: 15. This CDR3 has 16 residues. The germline V gene has CDR1 SQVTM and CDR2 ANQGSEA. This CDR3 is CSVDNRGRWEGGEQYF. In DNA form, the CDR3 reads TGCAGCGTTGATAACAGGGGGCGTTGGGAGGGCGGCGAGCAGTACTTC.

The chain recombines TRBV7-6 with TRBJ2-5, with TRBD2 matching over 9 bases. Unmatched junction bases numbered 9, after V lost 3 bases and J lost 7 bases. Germline V gives CDR1 SGHVS, CDR2 FNYEAQ. The CDR3 consists of 15 residues. CDR3 region: CASSLAVAGEGTQYF. CDR3 coding DNA: TGTGCCAGCAGCTTGGCGGTAGCGGGAGAAGGGACCCAGTACTTC.

This chain joins TRBV11-2 and TRBJ2-3; no firm D call. The CDR3 consists of 12 residues. Trimming removed 4 bases at V and 1 base at J, with 3 bases between. Germline V gene lookup returns CDR1 SGHAT and CDR2 FQNNGV. The CDR3 protein is CASSSRTDTQYF. In DNA form, the CDR3 reads TGTGCCAGCAGCTCCCGCACAGATACGCAGTATTTT.